Presented here are 17 T cell receptor beta chains from one specimen sequenced in a study of shared clonotypes between healthy human individuals. The assay was immunoSEQ multiplex PCR, and TCRdb's table has in-frame clones only and misses some. The table lists approximately 980,000 clones, 70% to 85% of them singletons, with over 1.3% in the top ten. Specimen: memory CD4+ T cells sorted from blood. The subset is: CD45RA-negative fraction. Receptors were obtained from a man aged 18 to 35 in good health.

This clone was observed a few times. Different DNA sequences within this sample yield the same CDR3. The rearrangement joins TRBV30 to TRBJ1-1; D remains ambiguous. Germline V gives CDR1 GTSNPN, CDR2 SVGIG (reference sequence). Trimming took off 3 bases at V and 4 bases at J, with 12 bases between the two ends. The CDR3 sequence is 13 residues long. CDR3 sequence reads: CAWSGRGGTEAFF. CDR3 sequence (DNA): TGTGCCTGGAGCGGCCGAGGCGGCACTGAAGCTTTCTTT.

This clone was found once. The J gene is TRBJ2-1, the V gene TRBV30; possibly TRBD2 for D (7 bases). The CDR3 extends over 13 amino acids. CDR1 is GTSNPN, CDR2 SVGIG, per germline (reference sequence). The ends were cut back, 3 bases at V and 9 bases at J, with 15 bases in the middle. In DNA form, the CDR3 reads TGTGCCTGGAGCTCCTGGGGGGGCGGTGAGCAGTTCTTC. Amino acid sequence: CAWSSWGGGEQFF.

V gene TRBV30 combines with J gene TRBJ1-4; D gene ambiguous. The CDR3 length is 15 residues. Trimming shortened V by 1 base and J by 7 bases, and 16 bases separated the two germline ends. CDR1 and CDR2 (germline): GTSNPN, SVGIG (reference sequence). CDR3 loop: CAWSEPGTLSEKLFF. CDR3 sequence (DNA): TGTGCCTGGAGTGAGCCGGGAACCCTTAGTGAAAAACTGTTTTTT.

The chain links TRBV5-1 to TRBJ2-5, with TRBD1 as a possible D gene (6 bases). The CDR3 has 14 amino acids. Germline CDR1 is SGHRS and CDR2 is YFSETQ. The V end lost 3 bases, the J end lost 2 bases, and 11 bases lay between the germline ends. CDR3 coding DNA: TGCGCCAGCAGCTGGGGGACACTACAAGAGACCCAGTACTTC. Amino acids: CASSWGTLQETQYF.

The V call is TRBV7-9, the J call TRBJ2-1; TRBD2 matches at 10 bases. CDR1 is SEHNR and CDR2 is FQNEAQ in the germline V gene (reference sequence). Trimming at V came to 1 base and at J to 6 bases, leaving 6 bases not matched to a gene. CDR3 length equals 16 residues. CDR3 loop: CASSLVSSGGGNEQFF. The CDR3 region has the DNA TGTGCCAGCAGCTTAGTCTCTAGCGGGGGAGGCAATGAGCAGTTCTTC.

The rearrangement joins TRBV2 to TRBJ2-5, with D unclear. Trimming shortened V by 8 bases and J by 1 base, and 8 bases separated the two germline ends. The CDR3 loop spans 12 amino acids. Germline V lookup: CDR1 SNHLY, CDR2 FYNNEI. In DNA, the CDR3 is TGTGCCAGCTCGAGCTCCCAAGAGACCCAGTACTTC. Amino acid sequence: CASSSSQETQYF.

This rearrangement joins TRBV11-2 to TRBJ2-5; TRBD1 is a possible D gene (6 bases). The germline V and J ends were trimmed by 5 bases and 0 bases, with 13 bases remaining between them. Per germline, CDR1 SGHAT and CDR2 FQNNGV. The CDR3 has 15 residues. This CDR3 reads CASSETQGYQETQYF. In DNA form, the CDR3 reads TGTGCCAGCAGCGAGACCCAGGGGTACCAAGAGACCCAGTACTTC.

This clone was seen many times. The V and J genes are TRBV10-1 and TRBJ1-1, with D possibly being TRBD1 (6 bases). The CDR3 runs 13 residues. The germline CDR1 and CDR2 sequences are WNHNN and SYGVQD (reference sequence). Trimming pared 6 bases from V and 3 bases from J, leaving 11 bases between. The CDR3 DNA sequence: TGCGCCAGCAGATTGAACAGGGACACTGAAGCTTTCTTT. Translated, it gives CASRLNRDTEAFF.

The CDR3: CASSLTSGGAWNEQFF. The DNA of the CDR3 is TGTGCCAGCAGCTTAACAAGCGGGGGGGCCTGGAATGAGCAGTTCTTC. The chain recombines TRBV7-8 with TRBJ2-1; 10 bases align to TRBD2. Germline V gene lookup returns CDR1 SGHVS and CDR2 FQNEAQ. There are 16 residues in the CDR3. V was clipped by 2 bases and J by 7 bases; unmatched bases: 8.

The chain couples TRBV21-1 to TRBJ1-2. TRBV21-1 is reported as a pseudogene. CDR3 length: 13 residues. The CDR3 DNA sequence: TGTGCCAGCAGCGAGGGACCGAGGGTTCGCTACACCTTC. This encodes CASSEGPRVRYTF.

This clone was recorded a few times. The chain links TRBV30 to TRBJ1-5, with 12 bases aligning to TRBD1. The CDR3 has 14 amino acids. Losses at the gene ends were 3 bases for V and 9 bases for J; bases not matched to a gene: 6. CDR1 and CDR2 (germline): GTSNPN, SVGIG (reference sequence). CDR3 protein: CAWSEGQGASPQHF. CDR3 DNA: TGTGCCTGGAGCGAGGGACAGGGGGCATCGCCCCAGCATTTT.

The chain has TRBV10-3 and TRBJ2-3; a possible D gene is TRBD2 (5 bases). Germline values: CDR1 ENHRY, CDR2 SYGVKD. The CDR3 consists of 11 residues. V lost 10 bases to trimming and J lost 0 bases, with 5 bases between them. CDR3 amino acids: CATGSTDTQYF. In DNA form, the CDR3 reads TGTGCCACGGGAAGCACAGATACGCAGTATTTT.

CDR3: CASRFLRTGGLTEAFF. In nucleotides, the CDR3 is TGTGCCAGCAGGTTTCTCAGGACAGGGGGCTTGACTGAAGCTTTCTTT. V is TRBV28 and J is TRBJ1-1; TRBD1 aligns across 11 bases. This CDR3 is built from 16 residues. Germline values: CDR1 MDHEN, CDR2 SYDVKM. V dropped 6 bases and J dropped 5; count of bases not matched to a gene: 11.

V is TRBV6-5 and J is TRBJ1-2, with no clear D. Germline V gene lookup returns CDR1 MNHEY and CDR2 SVGAGI. The CDR3 is made up of 15 amino acids. The V end was cut by 8 bases, the J end by 2 bases, with 18 bases between. CDR3 sequence reads: CASSYTGSFNYGYTF. CDR3 DNA sequence: TGTGCCAGCTCATATACGGGGAGTTTCAACTATGGCTACACCTTC.

This clone showed up just a few times. This chain uses TRBV7-9 with TRBJ2-5; 7 nucleotides line up with TRBD1. Germline CDR1 and CDR2: SEHNR and FQNEAQ (reference sequence). This CDR3 has 14 amino acids. V trimming: 0 bases; J trimming: 5 bases; junction bases outside the gene matches: 3. For the CDR3, the DNA is TGTGCCAGCAGCTTAGCCGGACAGGTTGAGACCCAGTACTTC. Amino acid sequence: CASSLAGQVETQYF. The full variable domain, completed using reference TRBV7-9 and TRBJ2-5, is DTGVSQNPRHKITKRGQNVTFRCDPISEHNRLYWYRQTLGQGPEFLTYFQNEAQLEKSRLLSDRFSAERPKGSFSTLEIQRTEQGDSAMYLCASSLAGQVETQYFGPGTRLLVL.

With regard to this clone: The same CDR3 arises from other DNA sequences in this sample as well. The gene calls are TRBV5-4 and TRBJ2-5; 13 positions match TRBD2. CDR1 SGHNT and CDR2 YYREEE come from the germline V gene (reference sequence). This CDR3 comprises 16 residues. The ends lost 4 bases at V and 5 bases at J; junction bases unmatched: 8. CDR3 protein: CASSTELAGGRETQYF. In DNA, the CDR3 is TGTGCCAGCAGCACTGAACTAGCGGGGGGGAGGGAGACCCAGTACTTC.

The count of this clone is one. A far larger clone is one base from this, pointing to a likely read error. Other DNA variants within this sample encode the same CDR3. The V gene is TRBV29-1, the J gene TRBJ2-7; D call uncertain. CDR3 size: 12 residues. Germline V gives CDR1 SQVTM, CDR2 ANQGSEA. The CDR3 sequence: CSVAWSSGEQYF. DNA of the CDR3: TGCAGCGTTGCGTGGTCATCTGGCGAGCAATACTTC.